Listed below are T cell receptor beta chains from one sample, sequenced in a study of T cells in tumors after PD-1 blockade. Assay used: immunoSEQ multiplex PCR; TCRdb lists only in-frame clones, some missing. In the table there are 54,000 or so clones, about 80% of which are singletons. The specimen was PBMCs, collected before anti-PD-1 treatment. These receptors originate from a human donor with basal cell carcinoma. CDR3s include the opening cysteine and the closing phenylalanine or tryptophan. D genes are given only for firm matches. A row's size may be missing; if present it is once, few, many or a size class.

size: -
V: TRBV5-1
J: TRBJ1-1
D: -
DNA: TGCGCCAGCAGCCTCGGGACGGGGAATGAAGCTTTCTTT
CDR3: CASSLGTGNEAFF

size: -
V: TRBV19
J: TRBJ1-2
D: TRBD1
DNA: TGTGCCAGTAGCCACAGGGGGCTCTATGGCTACACCTTC
CDR3: CASSHRGLYGYTF

size: -
V: TRBV15
J: TRBJ1-2
D: TRBD1
DNA: TGTGCCACCAGCAGAGCCGGGACAGGGAAGTACTACACCTTC
CDR3: CATSRAGTGKYYTF

size: -
V: TRBV3-1/TRBV3-2
J: TRBJ1-5
D: -
DNA: TGTGCCAGCAGCCAAGGAGGGTGGGGGCAGCCCCAGCATTTT
CDR3: CASSQGGWGQPQHF

size: few
V: TRBV7-3
J: TRBJ2-7
D: TRBD1
DNA: TGTGCCAGCAGCCCGACAGGGGGCCCCTACGAGCAGTACTTC
CDR3: CASSPTGGPYEQYF

size: -
V: TRBV10-2
J: TRBJ2-3
D: TRBD2
DNA: TGCGCCAGCAGCACCGGGACTAGCGGCACAGATACGCAGTATTTT
CDR3: CASSTGTSGTDTQYF

size: -
V: TRBV5-1
J: TRBJ2-7
D: TRBD1
DNA: TGCGCCAGCAGCTTGGACGCGACAGGGGGAGGCGAGCAGTACTTC
CDR3: CASSLDATGGGEQYF

size: -
V: TRBV6-5
J: TRBJ1-6
D: -
DNA: TGTGCCAGCAGGTCCCCGGGACTCAAGAATTCACCCCTCCACTTT
CDR3: CASRSPGLKNSPLHF

size: -
V: TRBV5-1
J: TRBJ1-1
D: -
DNA: TGCGCCAGCAGCTTGGCCTCCATGACTGAAGCTTTCTTT
CDR3: CASSLASMTEAFF

size: -
V: TRBV7-8
J: TRBJ1-3
D: -
DNA: TGTGCCAGCAGCTTATCCAGCCTCTCTGGAAACACCATATATTTT
CDR3: CASSLSSLSGNTIYF

size: -
V: TRBV10-3
J: TRBJ2-3
D: TRBD2
DNA: TGTGCCATCAGTGCCACCGGCACTAGCGGCACAGATACGCAGTATTTT
CDR3: CAISATGTSGTDTQYF

size: -
V: TRBV10-3
J: TRBJ1-1
D: TRBD1
DNA: TGTGCCATCAGTGAGTCCGGGACAGGGGAAACTGAAGCTTTCTTT
CDR3: CAISESGTGETEAFF

size: -
V: TRBV5-1
J: TRBJ2-1
D: TRBD1
DNA: TGCGCCAGCAGCTTGGGGACAGGAACAGCCTACAATGAGCAGTTCTTC
CDR3: CASSLGTGTAYNEQFF

size: -
V: TRBV10-3
J: TRBJ2-7
D: TRBD2
DNA: TGTGCCATCGGGACTAGCGGGGGGGAGCTCGAGCAGTACTTC
CDR3: CAIGTSGGELEQYF

size: -
V: TRBV2
J: TRBJ2-1
D: TRBD2
DNA: TGTGCCAGCAGGCGGGGGGGTAACAATGAGCAGTTCTTC
CDR3: CASRRGGNNEQFF

size: -
V: TRBV6-5
J: TRBJ1-5
D: -
DNA: TGTGCCAGTGATCCAAGGGGTTTAGGTCAGCCCCAGCATTTT
CDR3: CASDPRGLGQPQHF

size: large
V: TRBV4-2
J: TRBJ2-7
D: TRBD2
DNA: TGTGCCAGCAGCCAAGATCCCCCAGCGGGGGACCTATACGAGCAGTACTTC
CDR3: CASSQDPPAGDLYEQYF

size: once
V: TRBV28
J: TRBJ2-5
D: -
DNA: TGTGCCAGCAGCCGTGCGGAGACCCAGTACTTC
CDR3: CASSRAETQYF

size: -
V: TRBV19
J: TRBJ2-3
D: TRBD1
DNA: TGTGCCAGTAGTCCCTGGGGGACAGGGGGCACAGATACGCAGTATTTT
CDR3: CASSPWGTGGTDTQYF

size: -
V: TRBV3-1/TRBV3-2
J: TRBJ1-5
D: -
DNA: TGTGCCAGCAGCCTTGAGGTCCTGGGGCAGCCCCAGCATTTT
CDR3: CASSLEVLGQPQHF

size: -
V: TRBV7-9
J: TRBJ1-3
D: TRBD1
DNA: TGTGCCAGCAGCTTGGGACAGGGAAACACCATATATTTT
CDR3: CASSLGQGNTIYF

size: -
V: TRBV5-1
J: TRBJ2-1
D: -
DNA: TGCGCCAGCAGCTTGGTTCGAGGGAAAGATAATGAGCAGTTCTTC
CDR3: CASSLVRGKDNEQFF